The 24 T cell receptor beta chains below were found in one sample sequenced in a study of cytomegalovirus exposure and HLA in healthy donors. Produced via immunoSEQ multiplex PCR; TCRdb's table is partial and in-frame only. In the table there are 110,000 or so clones, approximately 88% of which are singletons. Sequencing used PBMCs. The source of these receptors is a man younger than 35 in good health and CMV-seronegative.

The chain uses TRBV7-2 and TRBJ2-3; D uncertain. CDR3 size: 13 residues. Germline assignment: CDR1 SGHTA and CDR2 FQGNSA. V lost 6 bases and J 4 bases, leaving 11 bases between the germline ends. In DNA, the CDR3 is TGTGCCAGCAGTGGAGCCGTCCCAGATACGCAGTATTTT. Amino acid sequence: CASSGAVPDTQYF.

The J gene is TRBJ2-2, the V gene TRBV11-2; TRBD2 is a possible D gene (6 bases). V was trimmed by 3 bases and J by 4 bases, leaving 12 bases between them. The CDR3 has 15 amino acids. Per germline, CDR1 SGHAT and CDR2 FQNNGV. CDR3 nucleotide sequence: TGTGCCAGCAGCTTGCCTAGCGTCGGCACCGGGGAGCTGTTTTTT. Its translation: CASSLPSVGTGELFF.

V gene TRBV4-1 combines with J gene TRBJ1-3; D remains ambiguous. Germline CDR1 and CDR2: MGHRA and YSYEKL. Trimming cost V 3 bases and J 3 bases, with 9 bases left between them. The CDR3 consists of 14 residues. The CDR3 DNA is TGCGCCAGCAGCCAGAGGTCATTTGGAAACACCATATATTTT. Translating it yields CASSQRSFGNTIYF.

This chain connects TRBV19 to TRBJ1-5, with D tentatively TRBD1 (6 bases). Germline-derived CDR1 and CDR2 are LNHDA and SQIVND (reference sequence). V was clipped by 4 bases and J by 0 bases, with 19 bases between them. This CDR3 spans 18 amino acids. Here the CDR3 reads CASSKGRGLSYSNQPQHF. In DNA, the CDR3 is TGTGCCAGTAGTAAGGGCAGGGGATTATCCTATAGCAATCAGCCCCAGCATTTT.

This clone has only a few counts. In DNA form, the CDR3 reads TGCGCCAGCAGCTCCGGCGGCACTTATGGCTACACCTTC. Translated, it gives CASSSGGTYGYTF. The rearrangement uses TRBV5-1 and TRBJ1-2; D remains ambiguous. Germline CDR1 SGHRS, CDR2 YFSETQ. V gave up 3 bases and J gave up 5 bases, with 11 bases separating them. The CDR3 extends over 13 amino acids.

The chain carries TRBV2 and TRBJ1-1; 7 nucleotides align to TRBD1. Germline assignment: CDR1 SNHLY and CDR2 FYNNEI. This CDR3 region has 13 residues. Losses at the gene ends were 3 bases for V and 6 bases for J; bases not matched to a gene: 4. The CDR3 protein is CASSDDRVPEAFF. CDR3 nucleotide sequence: TGTGCCAGCAGTGATGACAGGGTCCCTGAAGCTTTCTTT. Together with reference TRBV2 and TRBJ1-1, the CDR3 gives the full variable domain: EPEVTQTPSHQVTQMGQEVILRCVPISNHLYFYWYRQILGQKVEFLVSFYNNEISEKSEIFDDQFSVERPDGSNFTLKIRSTKLEDSAMYFCASSDDRVPEAFFGQGTRLTVV.

The V call is TRBV28, the J call TRBJ1-1; 7 nucleotides agree with TRBD1. The J segment lost 6 bases and the V segment lost 8 bases, leaving 12 bases of the junction unmatched. From germline, CDR1 is MDHEN and CDR2 SYDVKM. The CDR3 contains 14 residues. CDR3 sequence reads: CASETQTGKAEAFF. CDR3 coding DNA: TGTGCCAGCGAAACTCAGACAGGGAAGGCTGAAGCTTTCTTT.

This clone was observed a few times. This chain links TRBV6-4 with TRBJ2-2; TRBD2 matches 9 bases. Germline values: CDR1 MRHNA, CDR2 SNTAGT. Unmatched junction bases numbered 3, after V lost 5 bases and J lost 5 bases. This CDR3 contains 14 residues. The CDR3 spells CASSWTSVTGELFF. CDR3 nucleotides: TGTGCCAGCAGTTGGACTAGCGTAACCGGGGAGCTGTTTTTT.

This clone was recorded a few times. V gene TRBV5-6 combines with J gene TRBJ1-1, with 8 nucleotides matching TRBD1. Germline CDR1 and CDR2: SGHDT and YYEEEE. CDR3 length equals 14 residues. Unmatched junction bases numbered 6, after V lost 1 base and J lost 7 bases. The chain's CDR3 is CASSLRQGRNEAFF. In DNA form, the CDR3 reads TGTGCCAGCAGCTTGCGACAGGGGAGGAATGAAGCTTTCTTT.

The CDR3 sequence is CASSNGGGTNYGYTF. CDR3 DNA: TGCGCCAGCAGCAACGGAGGAGGGACTAACTATGGCTACACCTTC. This sequence joins TRBV5-1 and TRBJ1-2; D is ambiguous. This CDR3 region has 15 residues. V dropped 4 bases and J dropped 0 bases, with 13 bases sitting between them. Looked up from germline, CDR1 is SGHRS and CDR2 is YFSETQ.

This clone has more than one count but fewer than ten. The genes are TRBV4-2 and TRBJ1-5; D unresolved. V shed 0 bases and J shed 1 base, with 7 bases lying between them. Germline CDR1 and CDR2: LGHNA and YNFKEQ. This CDR3 has 15 amino acids. CDR3 nucleotides: TGTGCCAGCAGCCAAGAATCCGGGAGCAATCAGCCCCAGCATTTT. This encodes CASSQESGSNQPQHF.

V gene TRBV18 combines with J gene TRBJ1-4, with TRBD1 as a possible D gene (6 bases). This CDR3 is built from 14 residues. V was cut by 4 bases and J by 4 bases, with 10 bases left in between. The germline V gene encodes CDR1 KGHSH and CDR2 LQKENI. DNA of the CDR3: TGTGCCAGCTCACAAACAGGGATTAATGAAAAACTGTTTTTT. It codes for CASSQTGINEKLFF.

This clone appeared once. This rearrangement joins TRBV6-1 to TRBJ2-6; 8 positions match TRBD1. Germline V gives CDR1 MNHNS, CDR2 SASEGT. There are 17 residues in the CDR3. Trimming at V came to 0 bases and at J to 3 bases, leaving 4 bases not matched to a gene. The CDR3 reads CASSEARGRFGANVLTF. The CDR3 DNA reads TGTGCCAGCAGTGAAGCCAGGGGGCGTTTTGGGGCCAACGTCCTGACTTTC.

J is TRBJ2-7 and V is TRBV27; 10 bases agree with TRBD2. CDR3 length: 16 residues. Germline V gene data show CDR1 as MNHEY and CDR2 as SMNVEV (reference sequence). With V trimmed by 4 bases and J by 3 bases, 9 bases remained unmatched. The CDR3 reads CASSSLLAGRIYEQYF. In DNA form, the CDR3 reads TGTGCCAGCAGTTCCTTACTAGCGGGGAGGATCTACGAGCAGTACTTC.

The chain joins TRBV2 to TRBJ2-3; TRBD2 agrees at 10 bases. V trimming: 6 bases; J trimming: 1 base; junction bases outside the gene matches: 7. CDR1 is SNHLY, CDR2 FYNNEI, per germline. The CDR3 is made up of 16 amino acids. This chain's CDR3 is CASSRIAGGGTDTQYF. The CDR3, as DNA: TGTGCCAGCAGCCGAATAGCGGGAGGAGGCACAGATACGCAGTATTTT.

This chain connects TRBV6-5 to TRBJ1-1, with 9 bases lining up with TRBD1. The J segment lost 1 base and the V segment lost 6 bases, leaving 6 bases of the junction unmatched. CDR3 length: 15 residues. Germline V gene sequence: CDR1 MNHEY, CDR2 SVGAGI. CDR3 protein: CASSGTGYWNTEAFF. DNA of the CDR3: TGTGCCAGCAGCGGGACAGGGTATTGGAACACTGAAGCTTTCTTT.

CDR3 sequence reads: CASSDHRDTVNTEAFF. In DNA, the CDR3 is TGTGCCAGCAGCGACCACCGGGACACTGTCAACACTGAAGCTTTCTTT. This chain joins TRBV27 and TRBJ1-1; D possibly corresponds to TRBD1 (6 bases). CDR1 is MNHEY, CDR2 SMNVEV, per germline (reference sequence). The CDR3 runs 16 residues. Trimming removed 6 bases at V and 2 bases at J, with 19 bases between.

V and J are TRBV11-2 and TRBJ2-5; D uncertain. The ends were cut back, 2 bases at V and 5 bases at J, with 12 bases in the middle. The CDR3 spans 14 residues. Germline V gene sequence: CDR1 SGHAT, CDR2 FQNNGV. The CDR3: CASSLNYPEETQYF. CDR3 sequence (DNA): TGTGCCAGCAGCTTAAACTACCCGGAGGAGACCCAGTACTTC.

This sequence joins TRBV6-1 and TRBJ2-7; D is perhaps TRBD1 (6 bases). The V and J ends lost 6 bases and 0 bases respectively, with 12 bases between them. Germline lookup yields CDR1 MNHNS and CDR2 SASEGT. There are 14 residues in the CDR3. The CDR3 DNA reads as TGTGCCAGCAGAGTACAGGGTAGCTCCTACGAGCAGTACTTC. It encodes CASRVQGSSYEQYF.

This clone is a singleton in its sample. This sequence joins TRBV27 and TRBJ2-7, with 8 bases lining up with TRBD1. V was pared by 6 bases and J by 7 bases, with 11 bases of the junction left unmatched. In germline, CDR1 is MNHEY, CDR2 SMNVEV (reference sequence). This CDR3 has 14 residues. CDR3 coding DNA: TGTGCCAGCAGCAGGACAGGGACCAGTGGGGAGCAGTACTTC. Its protein is CASSRTGTSGEQYF.

V gene TRBV30 combines with J gene TRBJ1-2, with D hard to call. V dropped 1 base and J dropped 8 bases, with 14 bases sitting between them. CDR3 length: 13 residues. Germline values: CDR1 GTSNPN, CDR2 SVGIG (reference sequence). The CDR3: CAWSGTGSGGYTF. CDR3 DNA: TGTGCCTGGAGTGGGACCGGATCGGGGGGCTACACCTTC.

CDR3 protein: CASSAGLAGDPQYF. DNA of the CDR3: TGTGCCAGCAGCGCGGGACTAGCGGGGGATCCTCAGTACTTC. V gene TRBV7-2 combines with J gene TRBJ2-4; 14 positions match TRBD2. The V segment lost 5 bases and the J segment 12 bases; nucleotides outside the gene matches: 6. Looked up from germline, CDR1 is SGHTA and CDR2 is FQGNSA. The CDR3 runs to 14 residues. Supplemented by reference TRBV7-2 and TRBJ2-4, the full variable domain reads GAGVSQSPSNKVTEKGKDVELRCDPISGHTALYWYRQSLGQGLEFLIYFQGNSAPDKSGLPSDRFSAERTGGSVSTLTIQRTQQEDSAVYLCASSAGLAGDPQYFGAGTRLSVL.

This chain uses TRBV4-1 with TRBJ2-1, with a possible D match to TRBD2 (6 bases). The CDR3 is 18 residues long. Germline V CDR1 and CDR2: MGHRA, YSYEKL. With 3 bases removed from V and 15 bases from J, the gap between germline ends came to 33 bases. The CDR3 nucleotides are TGCGCCAGCAGCCACGGCCTGACTAGGAGGGAGGCCGGGTATGTTCGGTTCTTC. Translated: CASSHGLTRREAGYVRFF.

This chain uses TRBV4-1 with TRBJ1-1; D not resolved. V was clipped by 3 bases and J by 4 bases, with 12 bases between them. Germline lookup yields CDR1 MGHRA and CDR2 YSYEKL. The CDR3 runs to 14 residues. CDR3 region: CASSHSFTPTEAFF. DNA of the CDR3: TGCGCCAGCAGCCACAGTTTTACACCCACTGAAGCTTTCTTT.